This is a list of T cell receptor beta chains from one sample in a study of Graves' ophthalmopathy and Graves' hyperthyroidism. TCRdb itself ran the multiplex PCR reads through MiXCR, one entry per CDR3 protein. The sample yields almost 750,000 distinct CDR3 sequences, roughly 41% seen once. Sequencing was done on a sample of peripheral blood. These receptors were collected from an adult man with Graves' ophthalmopathy. Each CDR3 is given with its conserved first and last residue. D genes are given only for firm matches. Clone size is not always given. Where it is, it says once, few, many or a class for expanded clones.

cdr3_aa cdr3_nt v_call clone_size j_call d_call
CASSVKGGGTEAFF TGTGCCAGCAGCGTAAAGGGAGGGGGGACTGAAGCTTTCTTT TRBV9 many TRBJ1-1 -
CSVQQINEKLFF TGCAGCGTTCAACAGATTAATGAAAAACTGTTTTTT TRBV29-1 - TRBJ1-4 -
CASSRRTSGSGETQYF TGTGCCAGCAGCCGAAGGACTAGCGGGAGTGGGGAGACCCAGTACTTC TRBV7-9 few TRBJ2-5 TRBD2
CASSQGLINTEAFF TGTGCCAGCAGCCAGGGACTAATAAACACTGAAGCTTTCTTT TRBV7-2 - TRBJ1-1 -
CAISESNGNPGQYF TGTGCCATCAGTGAGTCGAATGGGAACCCAGGGCAGTACTTC TRBV10-3 many TRBJ2-7 -
CSAQRTGDNYGYTF TGCAGCGCCCAACGGACGGGGGACAACTATGGCTACACCTTC TRBV29-1 many TRBJ1-2 -
CASISGTGGFTGELFF TGTGCCAGCATCTCAGGGACAGGGGGTTTCACCGGGGAGCTGTTTTTT TRBV9 - TRBJ2-2 TRBD1
CASSHPGAQGTEAFF TGTGCCAGCAGCCATCCCGGGGCTCAGGGCACTGAAGCTTTCTTT TRBV7-9 many TRBJ1-1 -
CSASPGGEQYF TGCAGTGCCAGCCCCGGCGGGGAGCAGTACTTC TRBV20-1 many TRBJ2-7 -
CSARGILANTGELFF TGCAGTGCTAGGGGAATTTTGGCGAACACCGGGGAGCTGTTTTTT TRBV20-1 - TRBJ2-2 -
CASSHYTRDEKLFF TGTGCCAGCAGCCACTACACCCGGGATGAAAAACTGTTTTTT TRBV7-2 - TRBJ1-4 -
CASSLPRTRESYEQYF TGTGCCAGCAGCTTACCACGGACACGCGAGTCCTACGAGCAGTACTTC TRBV7-2 few TRBJ2-7 -
CATSDASGDQETQYF TGTGCCACCAGTGACGCTAGCGGGGACCAAGAGACCCAGTACTTC TRBV24-1 many TRBJ2-5 TRBD2
CSVLPDRGPGETQYF TGCAGCGTTCTACCAGACAGGGGGCCCGGGGAGACCCAGTACTTC TRBV29-1 - TRBJ2-5 TRBD1
CASSGGFRDGYSF TGTGCCAGCAGCGGCGGGTTCAGGGATGGCTACAGCTTC TRBV25-1 - TRBJ1-2 -
CSVDRLAGTTDTQYF TGCAGCGTTGATAGGCTAGCGGGGACCACAGATACGCAGTATTTT TRBV29-1 - TRBJ2-3 TRBD2
CSVDLLGTSTKAFF TGCAGCGTTGATCTCCTCGGGACAAGTACTAAAGCTTTCTTT TRBV29-1 once TRBJ1-1 -
CASSESGLIYGYTF TGCGCCAGCAGTGAGTCGGGTCTGATCTATGGCTACACCTTC TRBV10-2 many TRBJ1-2 -
CASSQGGDKFGAFF TGCGCCAGCAGCCAAGGGGGGGACAAATTTGGGGCTTTCTTT TRBV4-3 - TRBJ1-1 -
CASSLERLEVYEQYF TGTGCCAGCAGCTTAGAGCGGCTCGAGGTTTACGAGCAGTACTTC TRBV7-8 few TRBJ2-7 -
CASSLAFGFGTDTQYF TGTGCCAGCAGCTTAGCGTTCGGTTTTGGCACAGATACGCAGTATTTT TRBV7-6 - TRBJ2-3 -
CASSTGKTVNTEAFF TGTGCCAGCAGCACGGGGAAGACAGTGAACACTGAAGCTTTCTTT TRBV14 - TRBJ1-1 -
CASSNSTGEAVNEQFF TGTGCCAGCAGTAACTCGACAGGGGAGGCAGTCAATGAGCAGTTCTTC TRBV7-9 - TRBJ2-1 TRBD1
CASSEASGYEQYF TGTGCCAGCAGTGAGGCCTCGGGCTACGAGCAGTACTTC TRBV2 once TRBJ2-7 -
CASSYLGGRRGNQPQHF TGTGCCAGCAGTTACCTGGGGGGGCGCAGGGGCAATCAGCCCCAGCATTTT TRBV24-1 - TRBJ1-5 -
CASSSQGSIYGYTF TGTGCCAGCAGCTCGCAGGGATCTATCTATGGCTACACCTTC TRBV7-2 - TRBJ1-2 -
CASSVSQGTPLHF TGTGCCAGCAGCGTTAGTCAGGGAACACCCCTCCACTTT TRBV9 many TRBJ1-6 -
CNARLEKLFF TGCAATGCCCGATTAGAAAAACTGTTTTTT TRBV20-1 - TRBJ1-4 -
CASSLDASMAFF TGCGCCAGCAGCTTGGACGCGTCGATGGCTTTCTTT TRBV5-1 - TRBJ1-1 -
CASRGLAGPAGELFF TGTGCCAGCAGAGGACTAGCGGGGCCCGCCGGGGAGCTGTTTTTT TRBV25-1 - TRBJ2-2 TRBD2
CSVESILSSGADVLIF TGCAGCGTTGAATCTATTCTGAGCTCTGGGGCCGACGTCCTGATTTTC TRBV29-1 - TRBJ2-6 -
CASRGRWTGRETQYF TGCGCCAGCAGGGGTAGATGGACAGGGCGGGAGACCCAGTACTTC TRBV4-3 - TRBJ2-5 TRBD1
CASSAGMDTQYF TGTGCCAGCAGTGCAGGGATGGATACGCAGTATTTT TRBV12-3/TRBV12-4 - TRBJ2-3 -
CAGSLGDEWAEAFF TGTGCCGGCAGCTTAGGAGACGAGTGGGCTGAAGCTTTCTTT TRBV7-9 few TRBJ1-1 -
CASRMNSPLHF TGTGCCAGCAGAATGAATTCACCCCTCCACTTT TRBV28 few TRBJ1-6 -